This T cell receptor (beta chain) originates from a study of T cell responses to AZD1222 COVID-19 vaccine. Study results and caveats: Just a handful of AZD1222 recipients were seropositive at baseline. Possibly, clonal diversity was underestimated; donors were largely white British and included more females.

The repertoire was sequenced with immunoSEQ multiplex PCR; TCRdb's copy has only in-frame clones and lacks some. The profile covers 95,000 to 150,000 clones, with approximately 86% appearing a single time and under 3% taken by the ten largest. The CDR3 sequence is 13 residues long. The trim removed 7 bases at V and 5 bases at J, leaving 4 bases unmatched. Germline V gene lookup returns CDR1 MNHEY and CDR2 SVGAGI. With respect to this clone: The antigen is not known.

The material was peripheral blood, obtained 28 days after the second AZD1222 dose. The rearrangement uses TRBV6-5 and TRBJ2-1; 8 positions match TRBD2. This receptor was taken from an adult who received the AZD1222 COVID-19 vaccine. The CDR3 protein is CASTTSGNNEQFF. Here the CDR3 DNA reads TGTGCCAGCACCACTAGCGGCAACAATGAGCAGTTCTTC.